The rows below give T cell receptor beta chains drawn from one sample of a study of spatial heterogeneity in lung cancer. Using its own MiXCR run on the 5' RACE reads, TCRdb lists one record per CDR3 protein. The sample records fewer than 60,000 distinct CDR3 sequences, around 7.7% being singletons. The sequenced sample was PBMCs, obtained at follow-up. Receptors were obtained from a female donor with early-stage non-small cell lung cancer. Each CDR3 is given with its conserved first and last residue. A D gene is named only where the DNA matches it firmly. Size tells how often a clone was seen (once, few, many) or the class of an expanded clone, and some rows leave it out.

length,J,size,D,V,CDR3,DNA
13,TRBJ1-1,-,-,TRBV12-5,CASGFLSNTEAFF,TGTGCTAGTGGTTTCTTAAGCAACACTGAAGCTTTCTTT
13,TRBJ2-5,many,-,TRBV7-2,CASSLGVQETQYF,TGTGCCAGCAGCCTAGGGGTCCAAGAGACCCAGTACTTC
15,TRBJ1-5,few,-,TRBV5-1,CASSLEGGQGQPQHF,TGCGCCAGCAGCTTGGAAGGAGGGCAAGGTCAGCCCCAGCATTTT
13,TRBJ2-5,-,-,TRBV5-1,CASSPQGQETQYF,TGCGCCAGCAGCCCACAGGGCCAAGAGACCCAGTACTTC
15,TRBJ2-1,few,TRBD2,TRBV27,CASSLDGGGHNEQFF,TGTGCCAGCAGTTTAGACGGGGGGGGCCACAATGAGCAGTTCTTC
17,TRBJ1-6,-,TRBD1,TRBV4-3,CASSQDGIGQGYSPLHF,TGCGCCAGCAGCCAAGATGGGATAGGACAGGGATATTCACCCCTCCACTTT
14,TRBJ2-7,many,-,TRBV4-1,CASSQDARNYEQYF,TGCGCCAGCAGCCAAGACGCGCGGAACTACGAGCAGTACTTC
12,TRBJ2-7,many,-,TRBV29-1,CSAKGGLYEQYF,TGCAGCGCCAAAGGGGGGCTCTACGAGCAGTACTTC
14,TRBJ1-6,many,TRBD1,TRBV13,CASSLTGVGSPLHF,TGTGCCAGCAGCTTGACAGGGGTTGGTTCACCCCTCCACTTT
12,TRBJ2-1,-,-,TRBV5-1,CASSLPGEEQFF,TGCGCCAGCAGCTTGCCCGGGGAAGAGCAGTTCTTC
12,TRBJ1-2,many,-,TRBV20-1,CSAREPGSGYTF,TGCAGTGCTAGGGAACCTGGAAGCGGCTACACCTTC
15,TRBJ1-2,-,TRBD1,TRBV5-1,CASSLGQGANYGYTF,TGCGCCAGCAGCCTCGGACAGGGGGCGAACTATGGCTACACCTTC
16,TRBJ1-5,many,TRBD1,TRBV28,CASNDRGLGDNQPQHF,TGTGCCAGCAACGACAGGGGGCTAGGTGACAATCAGCCCCAGCATTTT
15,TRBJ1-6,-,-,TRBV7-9,CASSFGGTENSPLHF,TGTGCCAGCAGCTTCGGAGGGACCGAAAATTCACCCCTCCACTTT
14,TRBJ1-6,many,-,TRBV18,CASSPQDGARPLHF,TGTGCCAGCTCACCCCAGGACGGCGCCAGACCCCTCCACTTT
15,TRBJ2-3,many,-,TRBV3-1,CASSPIARSTDTQYF,TGTGCCAGCAGCCCGATAGCGCGAAGCACAGATACGCAGTATTTT
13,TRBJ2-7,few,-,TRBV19,CASSFAGSYEQYF,TGTGCCAGTAGTTTTGCCGGGAGCTACGAGCAGTACTTC
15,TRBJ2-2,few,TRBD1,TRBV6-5,CASSPTKGQSWELFF,TGTGCCAGCAGTCCGACGAAGGGACAGTCGTGGGAGCTGTTTTTT
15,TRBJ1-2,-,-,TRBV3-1,CASSQAGNGNYGYTF,TGTGCCAGCAGCCAAGCGGGGAACGGTAACTATGGCTACACCTTC
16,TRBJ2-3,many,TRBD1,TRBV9,CASSVGTGGGTDTQYF,TGTGCCAGCAGCGTCGGGACAGGGGGCGGCACAGATACGCAGTATTTT
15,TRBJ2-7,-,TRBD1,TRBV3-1,CASSQGDRGYYEQYF,TGTGCCAGCAGCCAGGGGGACAGGGGATATTACGAGCAGTACTTC
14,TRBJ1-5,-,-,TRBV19,CASSTRELNQPQHF,TGTGCCAGTAGTACCAGAGAGCTCAATCAGCCCCAGCATTTT
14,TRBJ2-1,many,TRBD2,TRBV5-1,CASSEGLAGSEQFF,TGCGCCAGCAGCGAAGGACTAGCGGGATCAGAGCAGTTCTTC
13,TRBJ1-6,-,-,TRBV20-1,CSASDPDRPTFHF,TGCAGTGCCTCGGACCCAGACAGGCCTACTTTCCACTTT
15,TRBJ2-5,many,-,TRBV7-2,CASSPRWGEAETQYF,TGTGCCAGCAGCCCCCGCTGGGGGGAAGCAGAGACCCAGTACTTC
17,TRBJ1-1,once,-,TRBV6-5,CASSRRGGNGANTEAFF,TGTGCCAGCAGTCGTCGTGGGGGAAATGGAGCGAACACTGAAGCTTTCTTT
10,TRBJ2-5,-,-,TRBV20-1,CSASEEAQYF,TGCAGTGCTAGTGAAGAAGCCCAGTACTTC
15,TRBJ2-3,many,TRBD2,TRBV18,CASSPGTSGTDTQYF,TGCGCCAGCAGCCCGGGGACTAGCGGCACAGATACGCAGTATTTT
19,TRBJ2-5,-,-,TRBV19,CASSTGRLGDSWRQETQYF,TGTGCCAGTAGTACGGGGCGGCTAGGTGACAGTTGGAGACAAGAGACCCAGTACTTC
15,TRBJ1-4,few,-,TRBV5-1,CASSLDSGSNEKLFF,TGCGCCAGCAGCTTGGATTCGGGGTCGAATGAAAAACTGTTTTTT
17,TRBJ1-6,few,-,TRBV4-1,CASSQDLQGSYNSPLPF,TGCGCCAGCAGCCAAGATTTGCAGGGGTCCTATAATTCACCCCTCCCCTTT
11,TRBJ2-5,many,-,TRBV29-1,CSVGPQKTQYF,TGCAGCGTTGGCCCCCAGAAGACCCAGTACTTC
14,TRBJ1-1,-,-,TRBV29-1,CSVDGVSMNTEAFF,TGCAGCGTTGACGGCGTCTCCATGAACACTGAAGCTTTCTTT
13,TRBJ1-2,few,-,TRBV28,CASSLPRSVGYTF,TGTGCCAGCAGTTTACCCCGTTCGGTTGGCTACACCTTC
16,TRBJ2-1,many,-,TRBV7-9,CASSLGLGISYNEQFF,TGTGCCAGCAGCTTAGGCCTGGGAATTTCCTACAATGAGCAGTTCTTC
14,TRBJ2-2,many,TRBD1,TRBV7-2,CASSSIQGAGELFF,TGTGCCAGCAGCTCCATACAGGGGGCCGGGGAGCTGTTTTTT
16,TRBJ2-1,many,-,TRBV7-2,CASSLTGTHSYNEQFF,TGTGCCAGCAGCTTAACCGGGACCCACTCCTACAATGAGCAGTTCTTC
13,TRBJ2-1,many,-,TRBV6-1,CASSRKPGNEQFF,TGTGCCAGCAGCCGCAAACCGGGGAATGAGCAGTTCTTC
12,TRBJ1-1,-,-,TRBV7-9,CASSLASFEAFF,TGTGCCAGCAGCCTAGCCAGTTTTGAAGCTTTCTTT
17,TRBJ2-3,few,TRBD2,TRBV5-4,CASSSRLAGGGTDTQYF,TGTGCCAGCAGCTCCAGACTAGCGGGGGGCGGGACAGATACGCAGTATTTT
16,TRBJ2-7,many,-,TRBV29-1,CSVEGRKGTTGGEQYF,TGCAGCGTTGAAGGGAGGAAAGGGACAACCGGAGGCGAGCAGTACTTC
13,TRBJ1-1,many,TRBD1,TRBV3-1,CASTTGARAEAFF,TGTGCCAGCACCACAGGGGCACGAGCTGAAGCTTTCTTT
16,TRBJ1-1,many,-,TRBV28,CASSSPSTGMNTEAFF,TGTGCCAGCAGTTCCCCCTCGACAGGAATGAACACTGAAGCTTTCTTT
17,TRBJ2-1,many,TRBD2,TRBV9,CASSPPLGGKYYNEQFF,TGTGCCAGCAGCCCCCCCCTCGGGGGGAAGTACTACAATGAGCAGTTCTTC
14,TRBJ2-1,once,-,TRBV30,CAWRTAGGSGEQFF,TGTGCCTGGAGGACTGCCGGAGGATCAGGGGAGCAGTTCTTC
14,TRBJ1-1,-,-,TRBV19,CASSSGAQGTEAFF,TGTGCCAGTAGTAGTGGGGCGCAAGGCACTGAAGCTTTCTTT
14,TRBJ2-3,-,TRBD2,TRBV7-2,CASTGTTLTDTQYF,TGTGCCAGCACCGGGACTACCCTCACAGATACGCAGTATTTT
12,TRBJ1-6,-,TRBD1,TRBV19,CASTGVPGALHF,TGTGCCAGCACAGGGGTCCCGGGGGCCCTCCACTTT
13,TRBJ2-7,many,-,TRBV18,CASSPLSRDEQYF,TGTGCCAGCTCACCACTCTCGAGGGACGAGCAGTACTTC
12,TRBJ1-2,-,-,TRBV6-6,CASRAGKGGYTF,TGTGCCAGCCGTGCGGGGAAGGGCGGCTACACCTTC
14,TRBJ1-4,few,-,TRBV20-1,CSASGPLKNEKLFF,TGCAGTGCTTCTGGACCTTTGAAGAATGAAAAACTGTTTTTT
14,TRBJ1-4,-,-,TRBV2,CASSKNRLTEKLFF,TGTGCCAGCAGTAAAAATAGACTTACGGAAAAACTGTTTTTT
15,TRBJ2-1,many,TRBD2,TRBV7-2,CASKDRLAVYNEQFF,TGTGCCAGCAAAGACCGACTAGCGGTTTACAATGAGCAGTTCTTC
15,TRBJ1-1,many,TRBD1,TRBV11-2,CASSLVTGINTEAFF,TGTGCCAGCAGCTTAGTGACAGGGATAAACACTGAAGCTTTCTTT
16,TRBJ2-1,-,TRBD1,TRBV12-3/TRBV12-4,CASSLGDRPSYNEQFF,TGTGCCAGCAGTTTAGGGGACAGGCCTTCCTACAATGAGCAGTTCTTC
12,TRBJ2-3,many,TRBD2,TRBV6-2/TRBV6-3,CASTFSGSLPYF,TGTGCCAGCACCTTTAGCGGGAGCCTTCCGTATTTT
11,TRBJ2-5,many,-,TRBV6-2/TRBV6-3,CASSFPETQYF,TGTGCCAGCAGTTTCCCGGAGACCCAGTACTTC
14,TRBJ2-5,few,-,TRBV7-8,CASSLQRGEETQYF,TGTGCCAGCAGCTTACAGCGTGGAGAAGAGACCCAGTACTTC
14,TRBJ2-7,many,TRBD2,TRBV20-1,CSARGSGSDYEQYF,TGCAGTGCTAGGGGTAGCGGGAGCGACTACGAGCAGTACTTC
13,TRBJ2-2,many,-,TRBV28,CASSLKTTGELFF,TGTGCCAGCAGTTTAAAAACCACCGGGGAGCTGTTTTTT